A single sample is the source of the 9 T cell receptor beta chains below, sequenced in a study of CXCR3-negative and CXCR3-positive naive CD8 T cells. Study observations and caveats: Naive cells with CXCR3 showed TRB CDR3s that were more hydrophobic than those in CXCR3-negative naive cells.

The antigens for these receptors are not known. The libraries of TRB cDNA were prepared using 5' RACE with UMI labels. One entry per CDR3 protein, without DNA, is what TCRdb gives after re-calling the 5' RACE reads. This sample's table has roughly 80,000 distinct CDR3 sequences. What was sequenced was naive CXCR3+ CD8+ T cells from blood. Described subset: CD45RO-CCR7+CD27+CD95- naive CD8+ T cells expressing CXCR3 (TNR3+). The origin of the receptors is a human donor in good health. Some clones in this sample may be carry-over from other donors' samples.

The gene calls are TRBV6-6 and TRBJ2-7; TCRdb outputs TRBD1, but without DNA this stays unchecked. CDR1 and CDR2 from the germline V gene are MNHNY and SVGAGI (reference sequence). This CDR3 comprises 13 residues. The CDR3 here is CASSEGALGEQYF.

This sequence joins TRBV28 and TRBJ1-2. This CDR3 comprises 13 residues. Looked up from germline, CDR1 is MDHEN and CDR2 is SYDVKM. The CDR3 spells CASSSPQNYGYTF.

CDR3 protein: CASSPSPSAGTEQYF. V and J are TRBV5-1 and TRBJ2-7; as DNA is missing, the TRBD1 call by TCRdb cannot be tested. Germline CDR1 reads SGHRS; CDR2 reads YFSETQ. The length of the CDR3 is 15 residues.

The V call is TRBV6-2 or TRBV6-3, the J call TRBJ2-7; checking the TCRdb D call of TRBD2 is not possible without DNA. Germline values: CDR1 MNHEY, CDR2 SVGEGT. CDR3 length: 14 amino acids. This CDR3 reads CASSYGRGGYEQYF.

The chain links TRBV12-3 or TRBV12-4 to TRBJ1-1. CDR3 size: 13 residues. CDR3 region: CASSLLVGTEAFF.

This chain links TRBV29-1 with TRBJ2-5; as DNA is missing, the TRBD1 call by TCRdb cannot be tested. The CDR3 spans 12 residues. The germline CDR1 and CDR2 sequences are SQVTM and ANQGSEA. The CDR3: CSGGAGKETQYF. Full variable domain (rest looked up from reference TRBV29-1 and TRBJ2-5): SAVISQKPSRDICQRGTSLTIQCQVDSQVTMMFWYRQQPGQSLTLIATANQGSEATYESGFVIDKFPISRPNLTFSTLTVSNMSPEDSSIYLCSGGAGKETQYFGPGTRLLVL.

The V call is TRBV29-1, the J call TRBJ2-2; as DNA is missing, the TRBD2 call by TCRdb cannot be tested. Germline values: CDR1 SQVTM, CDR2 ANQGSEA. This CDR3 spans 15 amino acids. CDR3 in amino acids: CSVEVPASVTGELFF.

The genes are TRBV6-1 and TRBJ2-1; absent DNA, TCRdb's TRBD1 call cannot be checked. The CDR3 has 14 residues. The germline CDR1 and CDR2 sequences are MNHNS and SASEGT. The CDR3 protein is CASNREGQGFEQFF.

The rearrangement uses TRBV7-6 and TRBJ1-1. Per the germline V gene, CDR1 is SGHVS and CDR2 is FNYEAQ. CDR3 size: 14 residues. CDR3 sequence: CASSRTSPSTEAFF. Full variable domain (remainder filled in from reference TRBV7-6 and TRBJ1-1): GAGVSQSPRYKVTKRGQDVALRCDPISGHVSLYWYRQALGQGPEFLTYFNYEAQQDKSGLPNDRFSAERPEGSISTLTIQRTEQRDSAMYRCASSRTSPSTEAFFGQGTRLTVV.